This TCR beta chain was captured by sequencing in a study of spatial heterogeneity in lung cancer. General observations from the study: The study found that expanded intratumoral alpha and beta TCR counts tracked tumor mutation counts.

By share, this clonotype counts as medium-sized. Its antigen is currently unknown. V dropped 4 bases and J dropped 4 bases, with 15 bases sitting between them. This CDR3 has 14 amino acids. Germline V gene data show CDR1 as SGHRS and CDR2 as YFSETQ. This sample's time point: sample taken at primary tumor resection. TCRdb analysed the 5' RACE reads with MiXCR anew, one entry per CDR3 protein. The table records several thousand distinct CDR3 sequences, about 15% of them present only once. The chain combines TRBV5-1 with TRBJ2-7; TRBD2 might be the D (6 bases). The TCR was taken from a female donor with early-stage non-small cell lung cancer. Sequences were derived from lung tumor tissue, sampled at surgery. CDR3 protein: CASSKSGDMYEQYF. In DNA, the CDR3 is TGCGCCAGCAGCAAGTCGGGGGATATGTACGAGCAGTACTTC.